The 30 T cell receptor beta chains below were found in one sample sequenced in a study of early T cells in non-severe SARS-CoV-2 infection. TCRdb recomputed calls from the 5' RACE reads with MiXCR, one row per CDR3 protein. The profile shows around 45,000 distinct CDR3 sequences, 4% of them singletons. Sequenced material: whole blood. The receptors shown here come from an adult who was a healthcare worker with PCR-confirmed SARS-CoV-2 infection or an uninfected control (not recorded which).

There are many counts of this clonotype. V and J are TRBV10-3 and TRBJ2-3; D remains unclear. V was shortened by 4 bases and J by 7 bases, with 6 bases between the two germline ends. The CDR3 runs to 11 residues. Germline V gene data show CDR1 as ENHRY and CDR2 as SYGVKD. The CDR3: CAISGRNTQYF. CDR3 in DNA: TGTGCCATCAGTGGCCGAAATACGCAGTATTTT.

This clonotype is labeled medium-sized. The genes are TRBV5-1 and TRBJ2-3, with D tentatively TRBD1 or TRBD2 (5 bases each). V lost 2 bases and J 2 bases, leaving 9 bases between the germline ends. The CDR3 length is 14 residues. Germline CDR1 reads SGHRS; CDR2 reads YFSETQ. CDR3 bases: TGCGCCAGCAGCTTAGGGACCACCACAGATACGCAGTATTTT. Its protein is CASSLGTTTDTQYF.

This clonotype was counted many times. CDR3 nucleotides: TGTGCCAGCAGCCAAGATTCTTCGGCGGGCCCCTACAATGAGCAGTTCTTC. Translated: CASSQDSSAGPYNEQFF. The chain employs TRBV3-1 and TRBJ2-1, with D tentatively TRBD2 (5 bases). The CDR3 loop spans 17 amino acids. Germline lookup yields CDR1 LGHDT and CDR2 YNNKEL (reference sequence). V was cut by 0 bases and J by 2 bases, with 14 bases left in between.

The table lists this clonotype with a few counts. The gene calls are TRBV29-1 and TRBJ2-1; 11 nucleotides match TRBD1. The CDR3 is made up of 13 amino acids. Germline-derived CDR1 and CDR2 are SQVTM and ANQGSEA. V shed 7 bases, J shed 6 bases, and the junction held 5 bases outside the gene matches. CDR3: CSEGTGGLNEQFF. CDR3 bases: TGCAGCGAGGGGACAGGGGGACTCAATGAGCAGTTCTTC.

The chain recombines TRBV7-9 with TRBJ1-1; tentatively, D is TRBD1 (6 bases). Germline CDR1 SEHNR, CDR2 FQNEAQ (reference sequence). V lost 5 bases to trimming and J lost 4 bases, with 11 bases between them. The CDR3 consists of 13 residues. Here the CDR3 reads CASSPGTFTEAFF. The CDR3 DNA follows: TGTGCCAGCAGCCCTGGGACATTCACTGAAGCTTTCTTT.

This chain uses TRBV24-1 with TRBJ2-3; possible D gene TRBD2, 5 bases. The V end was cut by 2 bases, the J end by 5 bases, with 7 bases between. The CDR3 loop spans 13 amino acids. Germline V lookup: CDR1 KGHDR, CDR2 SFDVKD. This CDR3 is CATSDWGEDTQYF. The CDR3 DNA sequence: TGTGCCACCAGTGATTGGGGAGAAGATACGCAGTATTTT.

This clonotype was recorded many times. V is TRBV7-3 and J is TRBJ2-1, with TRBD2 identical over 12 bases. Germline assignment: CDR1 SGHTA and CDR2 FQGTGA. After removal of 3 bases from V and 8 bases from J, the junction contained 11 bases not matched to a gene. There are 17 residues in the CDR3. CDR3: CASSFGPPGLAGYEQFF. The CDR3 DNA is TGTGCCAGCAGCTTCGGCCCCCCGGGACTAGCGGGCTATGAGCAGTTCTTC.

This clonotype was found many times. The chain employs TRBV2 and TRBJ2-7; D is undetermined. Trimming cost V 7 bases and J 2 bases, with 6 bases left between them. Germline CDR1 and CDR2: SNHLY and FYNNEI. This CDR3 is built from 11 residues. The chain's CDR3 is CASMGAYEQYF. CDR3 DNA sequence: TGTGCCAGCATGGGTGCCTACGAGCAGTACTTC. The entire variable domain, with the rest obtained from reference TRBV2 and TRBJ2-7, is as follows: EPEVTQTPSHQVTQMGQEVILRCVPISNHLYFYWYRQILGQKVEFLVSFYNNEISEKSEIFDDQFSVERPDGSNFTLKIRSTKLEDSAMYFCASMGAYEQYFGPGTRLTVT.

Many counts were recorded for this clonotype. The chain recombines TRBV20-1 with TRBJ1-1; 8 bases fit TRBD1. The CDR3 runs 14 residues. The trim removed 5 bases at V and 4 bases at J, leaving 9 bases unmatched. The V gene's germline CDR1 is DFQATT and CDR2 SNEGSKA (reference sequence). The CDR3 DNA follows: TGCAGTGCTGTCAGGACAGGGCGTTCCACTGAAGCTTTCTTT. Protein sequence: CSAVRTGRSTEAFF.

This clonotype was seen at least ten times. The chain joins TRBV7-8 to TRBJ2-7; TRBD1 is a possible D gene (5 bases). V was trimmed by 4 bases and J by 3 bases, leaving 16 bases between them. The V gene's germline CDR1 is SGHVS and CDR2 FQNEAQ. The CDR3 consists of 15 residues. The chain's CDR3 is CASSSSSTESYEQYF. DNA for the CDR3: TGTGCCAGCAGCTCCTCCTCGACAGAGAGCTACGAGCAGTACTTC.

This clonotype occurred a few times. The chain combines TRBV2 with TRBJ2-5; D not resolved. Germline-derived CDR1 and CDR2 are SNHLY and FYNNEI. V lost 4 bases, J lost 7 bases, and 13 bases lay in between. The CDR3 totals 13 residues. CDR3 sequence: CASSGPALGTQYF. The CDR3 DNA sequence: TGTGCCAGCAGTGGACCCGCCTTGGGGACCCAGTACTTC. Drawing the rest from reference TRBV2 and TRBJ2-5, the complete variable domain is EPEVTQTPSHQVTQMGQEVILRCVPISNHLYFYWYRQILGQKVEFLVSFYNNEISEKSEIFDDQFSVERPDGSNFTLKIRSTKLEDSAMYFCASSGPALGTQYFGPGTRLLVL.

Many counts were recorded for this clonotype. This chain connects TRBV12-3 or TRBV12-4 to TRBJ2-2; 9 nucleotides agree with TRBD2. The CDR3 is 15 residues long. V shed 5 bases, J shed 1 base, and the junction held 2 bases outside the gene matches. The CDR3 DNA follows: TGTGCCAGCAGTCTACTAGCGGGGAACACCGGGGAGCTGTTTTTT. Its translation: CASSLLAGNTGELFF.

Ten or more counts support this clonotype. The chain uses TRBV29-1 and TRBJ1-1; tentatively, D is TRBD1 (6 bases). The germline V and J ends were trimmed by 8 bases and 1 base, with 17 bases remaining between them. CDR1 is SQVTM and CDR2 is ANQGSEA in the germline V gene. The CDR3 runs to 14 residues. Here the CDR3 reads CSLSPGHSNTEAFF. The CDR3 nucleotides read TGCAGCCTCTCTCCGGGACACTCGAACACTGAAGCTTTCTTT.

This chain connects TRBV10-3 to TRBJ2-1; 13 bases agree with TRBD2. The CDR3 length is 15 residues. V lost 6 bases, J lost 9 bases, and 8 bases stayed unmatched. Germline V CDR1 and CDR2: ENHRY, SYGVKD. As DNA, the CDR3 is TGTGCCATCAGGGGACTAGCGGGAACAACCGGTGAGCAGTTCTTC. Its translation is CAIRGLAGTTGEQFF.

This clonotype was observed at least ten times. CDR3 DNA sequence: TGTGCCAGCAGCTCCCGATCCCGTGATTCACCCCTCCACTTT. It yields the protein CASSSRSRDSPLHF. The chain uses TRBV11-2 and TRBJ1-6; D not resolved. CDR3 length: 14 residues. Deletions cut 4 bases from V and 8 bases from J, with 12 bases between. Germline V gene sequence: CDR1 SGHAT, CDR2 FQNNGV. Full variable domain (missing parts from reference TRBV11-2 and TRBJ1-6): EAGVAQSPRYKIIEKRQSVAFWCNPISGHATLYWYQQILGQGPKLLIQFQNNGVVDDSQLPKDRFSAERLKGVDSTLKIQPAKLEDSAVYLCASSSRSRDSPLHFGNGTRLTVT.

This clonotype was detected many times. The CDR3 sequence: CASRVTGYNNQPQHF. As DNA, the CDR3 is TGTGCCAGCAGAGTAACAGGGTACAATAATCAGCCCCAGCATTTT. The gene calls are TRBV6-5 and TRBJ1-5; D is perhaps TRBD1 (6 bases). This CDR3 spans 15 amino acids. Trimming shortened V by 6 bases and J by 4 bases, and 16 bases separated the two germline ends. Germline values: CDR1 MNHEY, CDR2 SVGAGI.

In this sample, this clonotype turned up many times. V gene TRBV30 combines with J gene TRBJ1-1; the D is unclear. The CDR3 loop spans 12 amino acids. The V gene's germline CDR1 is GTSNPN and CDR2 SVGIG (reference sequence). V was cut by 2 bases and J by 4 bases, with 8 bases left in between. Here the CDR3 DNA reads TGTGCCTGGAGTAGTGGGATCACTGAAGCTTTCTTT. Amino acid sequence: CAWSSGITEAFF. Filled out from reference TRBV30 and TRBJ1-1, the complete variable domain reads SQTIHQWPATLVQPVGSPLSLECTVEGTSNPNLYWYRQAAGRGLQLLFYSVGIGQISSEVPQNLSASRPQDRQFILSSKKLLLSDSGFYLCAWSSGITEAFFGQGTRLTVV.

Remarks on this clonotype: This may come from a read error, since a much larger clone is one base off. The rearrangement joins TRBV2 to TRBJ2-7; D uncertain. There are 12 residues in the CDR3. The germline gives CDR1 SNHLY, CDR2 FYNNEI. The DNA for the CDR3 is TGTGCCAGCACCCGCTTTACCTACGGGCAGTACTTC. Its protein product is CASTRFTYGQYF.

At least ten counts were recorded for this clonotype. V gene TRBV29-1 combines with J gene TRBJ2-7; D is unclear. With 4 bases removed from V and 7 bases from J, the gap between germline ends came to 11 bases. The CDR3 length is 11 residues. CDR1 is SQVTM, CDR2 ANQGSEA, per germline. In nucleotides, the CDR3 is TGCAGCGTTGCGAGGACGGAAGAGCAGTACTTC. It specifies CSVARTEEQYF.

This clonotype was seen at least ten times. The V call is TRBV7-8, the J call TRBJ2-7, with 10 bases lining up with TRBD2. CDR1 and CDR2 (germline): SGHVS, FQNEAQ. The V gene end was trimmed by 2 bases and the J gene end by 3 bases; junction bases not matched to a gene: 1. The CDR3 is 14 amino acids. For the CDR3, the DNA is TGTGCCAGCAGCTTAAGCGGGAGGGTCTACGAGCAGTACTTC. Protein: CASSLSGRVYEQYF.

This clonotype occurred many times. The genes are TRBV10-2 and TRBJ2-1; 9 nucleotides agree with TRBD2. Per the germline V gene, CDR1 is WSHSY and CDR2 is SAAADI. The CDR3 has 15 amino acids. Unmatched junction bases numbered 7, after V lost 1 base and J lost 9 bases. CDR3: CASSELAGGPVEQFF. DNA for the CDR3: TGCGCCAGCAGTGAGTTGGCGGGAGGGCCGGTTGAGCAGTTCTTC.

J is TRBJ2-6 and V is TRBV30, with D hard to call. The CDR3 contains 14 residues. Deletions cut 4 bases from V and 4 bases from J, with 11 bases between. Germline CDR1 and CDR2: GTSNPN and SVGIG (reference sequence). In DNA, the CDR3 is TGTGCCTGGACACGGGTATCCGGGGCCAACGTCCTGACTTTC. Its translation is CAWTRVSGANVLTF.

This clonotype was seen ten or more times. The V and J genes are TRBV28 and TRBJ2-3, with 7 bases matching TRBD2. The J segment lost 2 bases and the V segment lost 8 bases, leaving 4 bases of the junction unmatched. Germline CDR1 is MDHEN and CDR2 is SYDVKM. The CDR3 has 13 amino acids. The CDR3 bases are TGTGCCAGCGGGGAGGGGCTCACAGATACGCAGTATTTT. It codes for CASGEGLTDTQYF. The variable domain in full, completed from reference TRBV28 and TRBJ2-3, reads DVKVTQSSRYLVKRTGEKVFLECVQDMDHENMFWYRQDPGLGLRLIYFSYDVKMKEKGDIPEGYSVSREKKERFSLILESASTNQTSMYLCASGEGLTDTQYFGPGTRLTVL.

Ten or more counts support this clonotype. The V and J genes are TRBV7-9 and TRBJ1-2; 8 bases are shared with TRBD1. This CDR3 comprises 17 residues. The ends lost 8 bases at V and 6 bases at J; junction bases unmatched: 20. Germline V lookup: CDR1 SEHNR, CDR2 FQNEAQ (reference sequence). The CDR3 coding sequence is TGTGCCAGCCAAACCCCGGAAGCGGGGACAGGAGGAAATGGCTACACCTTC. It encodes CASQTPEAGTGGNGYTF. Together with reference TRBV7-9 and TRBJ1-2, the CDR3 gives the full variable domain: DTGVSQNPRHKITKRGQNVTFRCDPISEHNRLYWYRQTLGQGPEFLTYFQNEAQLEKSRLLSDRFSAERPKGSFSTLEIQRTEQGDSAMYLCASQTPEAGTGGNGYTFGSGTRLTVV.

This clonotype came up many times. The chain links TRBV2 to TRBJ2-7, with unresolved D. CDR1 and CDR2 (germline): SNHLY, FYNNEI. Trimming removed 4 bases from V and 6 bases from J, with 13 bases in between. The CDR3 consists of 13 residues. CDR3 in DNA: TGTGCCAGCAGTGGGGTTGGGTACTCCGAGCAGTACTTC. It yields the protein CASSGVGYSEQYF.

This clonotype was seen at least ten times. The chain joins TRBV5-1 to TRBJ1-1; D ambiguous. The CDR3 runs 15 residues. Trimming cost V 4 bases and J 3 bases, with 16 bases left between them. Germline CDR1 is SGHRS and CDR2 is YFSETQ. The DNA for the CDR3 is TGCGCCAGCAGCGCCTCGTTGTCCCCCGACACTGAAGCTTTCTTT. This gives the protein CASSASLSPDTEAFF.

The V and J genes are TRBV2 and TRBJ2-7; possibly TRBD1 for D (5 bases). This CDR3 has 13 residues. With 4 bases removed from V and 3 bases from J, the gap between germline ends came to 10 bases. The germline V gene encodes CDR1 SNHLY and CDR2 FYNNEI. Here the CDR3 reads CASSGQGLYEQYF. In nucleotides, the CDR3 is TGTGCCAGCAGTGGGCAGGGCCTCTACGAGCAGTACTTC.

The sample holds many counts of this clonotype. V usage is TRBV12-3 or TRBV12-4 and J usage is TRBJ2-3; TRBD2 matches at 10 bases. CDR3 length equals 16 residues. V lost 0 bases, J lost 4 bases, and 4 bases stayed unmatched. This CDR3 reads CASSLALAGASDTQYF. The CDR3 coding sequence is TGTGCCAGCAGTTTAGCGCTAGCGGGAGCATCAGATACGCAGTATTTT.

This clonotype has ten or more counts. The chain uses TRBV3-1 and TRBJ1-1; TRBD1 might be the D (5 bases). CDR3 length: 16 residues. The germline V gene has CDR1 LGHDT and CDR2 YNNKEL (reference sequence). The V end was cut by 2 bases, the J end by 1 base, with 14 bases between. DNA for the CDR3: TGTGCCAGCAGCCAACCCGGACACCGGAGGAACACTGAAGCTTTCTTT. Encoded protein: CASSQPGHRRNTEAFF.

This clonotype was picked up many times. The chain carries TRBV29-1 and TRBJ1-1, with D tentatively TRBD1 (5 bases). V lost 6 bases and J lost 0, with 11 bases in between. CDR3 length: 13 residues. The germline V gene has CDR1 SQVTM and CDR2 ANQGSEA. CDR3 bases: TGCAGCGTGGGGGACTTTTTGAACACTGAAGCTTTCTTT. It specifies CSVGDFLNTEAFF.